This entry lists 21 T cell receptor beta chains sequenced from one sample in a study of blood T cell repertoires in COVID-19. Assay used: immunoSEQ multiplex PCR; TCRdb lists only in-frame clones, some missing. The sample holds 150,000 or so clones; roughly four fifths are singletons and the top ten take roughly 15%. The source material was peripheral blood. These TCRs come from a human donor with acute or convalescent COVID-19. The donor label of this sample is uncertain.

The chain recombines TRBV6-2 or TRBV6-3 with TRBJ1-2, with 7 bases identical to TRBD1. CDR1 and CDR2 (germline): MNHEY, SVGEGT. With 8 bases clipped from V and 1 base from J, the junction kept 10 bases outside the gene matches. CDR3 length: 15 residues. The CDR3 bases are TGTGCCAGCCGTTTCTTAGGGGGCCATAACTATGGCTACACCTTC. Amino acids: CASRFLGGHNYGYTF.

The rearrangement uses TRBV5-1 and TRBJ1-6; 9 nucleotides agree with TRBD1. Germline CDR1 and CDR2: SGHRS and YFSETQ. With V trimmed by 1 base and J by 2 bases, 4 bases remained unmatched. The CDR3 sequence is 17 residues long. CDR3 coding DNA: TGCGCCAGCAGCTTGAGGGGACAGGGTACCTATAATTCACCCCTCCACTTT. This translates into CASSLRGQGTYNSPLHF.

The V and J genes are TRBV18 and TRBJ2-5; D is uncertain. Germline V lookup: CDR1 KGHSH, CDR2 LQKENI. CDR3 length equals 15 residues. V was shortened by 1 base and J by 3 bases, with 12 bases between the two germline ends. The CDR3 nucleotides read TGTGCCAGCTCACCACGAAGAGCGTGGGAAGAGACCCAGTACTTC. It yields the protein CASSPRRAWEETQYF.

The chain couples TRBV5-6 to TRBJ1-4; TRBD1 agrees at 7 bases. Germline V gene data show CDR1 as SGHDT and CDR2 as YYEEEE. V lost 7 bases and J lost 4; bases outside the gene matches: 4. The CDR3 totals 13 residues. As DNA, the CDR3 is TGTGCCAGCCGTGACAGGGTTAATGAAAAACTGTTTTTT. It encodes CASRDRVNEKLFF.

Many counts were recorded for this clone. This chain joins TRBV5-1 and TRBJ2-7; 12 nucleotides agree with TRBD2. CDR1 and CDR2 from the germline V gene are SGHRS and YFSETQ. CDR3 length: 16 residues. Trimming at V came to 3 bases and at J to 6 bases, leaving 10 bases not matched to a gene. Written as DNA, the CDR3 is TGCGCCAGCAGCTCCCTAGCGGGGGGGGTGTCTGCCGAGCAGTACTTC. Translated, it gives CASSSLAGGVSAEQYF.

The chain carries TRBV7-9 and TRBJ2-7, with a tentative D call TRBD1 (6 bases). V lost 4 bases and J 3 bases, leaving 16 bases between the germline ends. The CDR3 runs to 15 residues. CDR1 SEHNR and CDR2 FQNEAQ come from the germline V gene (reference sequence). CDR3 in amino acids: CASSYTGSSVYEQYF. In DNA, the CDR3 is TGTGCCAGCAGCTATACAGGGAGTTCGGTCTACGAGCAGTACTTC.

The V and J genes are TRBV10-3 and TRBJ2-6; unclear D gene. Trimming stripped 8 bases from V and 0 bases from J, with 11 bases between. This CDR3 has 15 amino acids. Looked up from germline, CDR1 is ENHRY and CDR2 is SYGVKD. The CDR3 protein is CAIASLASGANVLTF. In nucleotides, the CDR3 is TGTGCCATCGCATCATTGGCCTCTGGGGCCAACGTCCTGACTTTC.

The V gene is TRBV11-2, the J gene TRBJ2-1; 12 bases align to TRBD2. This CDR3 is built from 15 residues. Germline loops: CDR1 SGHAT, CDR2 FQNNGV. V lost 2 bases to trimming and J lost 5 bases; unmatched junction nucleotides: 1. The CDR3 bases are TGTGCCAGCAGCTTAACTAGCGGGGGGCACAATGAGCAGTTCTTC. Amino acid sequence: CASSLTSGGHNEQFF.

This sequence joins TRBV4-2 and TRBJ2-3; 12 bases map to TRBD2. Germline CDR1 is LGHNA and CDR2 is YNFKEQ. The CDR3 is 15 amino acids. Germline trimming cut 3 bases from V and 5 bases from J; bases unmatched to any gene: 3. The CDR3 is CASSQATSGGDTQYF. CDR3 DNA: TGTGCCAGCAGCCAGGCGACTAGCGGGGGAGATACGCAGTATTTT.

This chain uses TRBV30 with TRBJ1-2; TRBD1 matches 8 bases. The junction had 3 bases not matched to a gene; V was cut back by 1 base and J by 8 bases. Germline CDR1 GTSNPN, CDR2 SVGIG (reference sequence). There are 12 residues in the CDR3. The DNA of the CDR3 is TGTGCCTGGAGTGGACAGGGGCCAGGCTACACCTTC. Encoded protein: CAWSGQGPGYTF.

J is TRBJ2-7 and V is TRBV7-3, with D tentatively TRBD2 (6 bases). In germline, CDR1 is SGHTA, CDR2 FQGTGA. The CDR3 is 15 residues long. Trimming removed 2 bases from V and 3 bases from J, with 14 bases in between. CDR3 in amino acids: CASSLGRGPIYEQYF. The CDR3 nucleotides read TGTGCCAGCAGCTTAGGGCGGGGCCCGATCTACGAGCAGTACTTC.

This clone was seen more than once but under ten times. The chain employs TRBV4-1 and TRBJ1-6; D gene unclear. Germline V gene lookup returns CDR1 MGHRA and CDR2 YSYEKL. The CDR3 has 16 amino acids. The V gene lost 3 bases and the J gene lost 7 bases, with 16 bases spanning the gap. The CDR3 region has the DNA TGCGCCAGCAGCCAGATCGGAGTGCGAGGCAATTCACCCCTCCACTTT. The encoded protein is CASSQIGVRGNSPLHF.

The chain employs TRBV14 and TRBJ2-7; tentatively, D is TRBD2 (7 bases). V was clipped by 5 bases and J by 4 bases, with 18 bases between them. This CDR3 is 15 amino acids long. Per germline, CDR1 SGHDN and CDR2 FVKESK. DNA for the CDR3: TGTGCCAGCAGCAAGGGGGGGGCTCGACCTTACGAGCAGTACTTC. Translated: CASSKGGARPYEQYF.

The CDR3 reads CASSQGPGELFF. The CDR3 DNA follows: TGTGCCAGCAGCCAAGGGCCTGGGGAGCTGTTTTTT. V is TRBV3-1 (or the pseudogene TRBV3-2) and J is TRBJ2-2, with D hard to call. The length of the CDR3 is 12 residues. V was trimmed by 1 base and J by 8 bases, leaving 5 bases between them. Looked up from germline, CDR1 is LGHDT and CDR2 is YNNKEL (reference sequence).

The rearrangement joins TRBV25-1 to TRBJ2-7, with no clear D. The CDR3 has 12 residues. The V gene lost 0 bases and the J gene lost 6 bases, with 6 bases spanning the gap. Germline V gives CDR1 MGHDK, CDR2 SYGVNS. CDR3 nucleotide sequence: TGTGCCAGCAGTGAATATTCTCCCGAGCAGTACTTC. This sequence encodes CASSEYSPEQYF.

The chain has TRBV18 and TRBJ1-3; D remains unclear. The CDR3 spans 14 residues. V shed 3 bases and J shed 0 bases, with 6 bases lying between them. Germline lookup yields CDR1 KGHSH and CDR2 LQKENI. In DNA form, the CDR3 reads TGTGCCAGCTCACCCCCCATCTCTGGAAACACCATATATTTT. It codes for CASSPPISGNTIYF. Filled out from reference TRBV18 and TRBJ1-3, the complete variable domain reads NAGVMQNPRHLVRRRGQEARLRCSPMKGHSHVYWYRQLPEEGLKFMVYLQKENIIDESGMPKERFSAEFPKEGPSILRIQQVVRGDSAAYFCASSPPISGNTIYFGEGSWLTVV.

This clone was recorded a few times. A read error may account for a junction end that differs from germline. The chain has TRBV19 and TRBJ1-2; the match to TRBD1 covers 8 bases. Germline assignment: CDR1 LNHDA and CDR2 SQIVND (reference sequence). CDR3 size: 13 residues. CDR3 sequence: CASSMVTGGRANF. The CDR3 coding sequence is TGTGCCAGTAGTATGGTTACAGGGGGTCGAGCTAACTTC.

This rearrangement joins TRBV2 to TRBJ1-1; unclear D gene. CDR3 length: 13 residues. Germline V gives CDR1 SNHLY, CDR2 FYNNEI. With 7 bases removed from V and 2 bases from J, the gap between germline ends came to 11 bases. Written as DNA, the CDR3 is TGTGCCAGCACCGCCTGGAGAAACACTGAAGCTTTCTTT. Translating it yields CASTAWRNTEAFF.

The CDR3 loop reads CASSQDRGNNEQFF. CDR3 coding DNA: TGTGCCAGCAGCCAGGACAGGGGAAACAATGAGCAGTTCTTC. V is TRBV7-2 and J is TRBJ2-1, with TRBD1 matching 9 bases. Germline assignment: CDR1 SGHTA and CDR2 FQGNSA. The CDR3 is made up of 14 amino acids. After removal of 5 bases from V and 5 bases from J, the junction contained 4 bases not matched to a gene.

This chain uses TRBV5-5 with TRBJ1-3, with D hard to call. V was trimmed by 2 bases and J by 0 bases, leaving 9 bases between them. This CDR3 spans 15 amino acids. Germline V gene sequence: CDR1 SGHKS, CDR2 YYEKEE (reference sequence). CDR3 DNA: TGTGCCAGCAGCTTCGGAGGGCTCTCTGGAAACACCATATATTTT. Protein: CASSFGGLSGNTIYF. Looking up the rest from reference TRBV5-5 and TRBJ1-3 gives the full variable domain: DAGVTQSPTHLIKTRGQQVTLRCSPISGHKSVSWYQQVLGQGPQFIFQYYEKEERGRGNFPDRFSARQFPNYSSELNVNALLLGDSALYLCASSFGGLSGNTIYFGEGSWLTVV.

The chain employs TRBV18 and TRBJ2-3; D gene uncertain. The CDR3 loop spans 13 amino acids. The V and J ends lost 4 bases and 6 bases respectively, with 11 bases between them. Looked up from germline, CDR1 is KGHSH and CDR2 is LQKENI. CDR3 bases: TGTGCCAGCTCACTGAATTCCGGGGATACGCAGTATTTT. It is translated as CASSLNSGDTQYF.